One and the same sample provided the 26 T cell receptor beta chains below, sequenced in a study of T cells after yellow fever vaccination (dated by TCRdb to about 2019). The label giving this sample's treatment or condition can be read as: live attenuated yellow fever vaccine strain. Preparation of the library involved 5' RACE. For sequencing, an Illumina NovaSeq 6000 was employed. TCRdb applied fastp at Q25 and MiXCR to the public reads, then kept only in-frame beta chains. Each entry is one CDR3 protein sequence, shown with its most common DNA and genes. In all, the sample holds under 200,000 distinct CDR3 sequences, and approximately 10% of those were seen once. The ten biggest clones cover approximately 34% of the sample. The sequences come from CD8+ T cells sorted from PBMCs, collected 15 days after the yellow fever booster vaccination. The receptor source for this set is a man between 18 and 29 years old who received the YFV17D yellow fever vaccine.

This clonotype was detected a few times. The J gene is TRBJ2-4, the V gene TRBV7-9, with 7 bases lining up with TRBD2. Unmatched junction bases numbered 15, after V lost 7 bases and J lost 0 bases. From germline, CDR1 is SEHNR and CDR2 FQNEAQ (reference sequence). CDR3 length: 18 amino acids. The CDR3 DNA reads TGTGCCAGCATTTCCGACCAGGGAGGGGATTTAGCCAAAAACATTCAGTACTTC. Protein product: CASISDQGGDLAKNIQYF.

The table lists this clonotype with a few counts. The J gene is TRBJ1-1, the V gene TRBV19; possibly TRBD1 for D (5 bases). The CDR3 spans 14 residues. CDR1 is LNHDA, CDR2 SQIVND, per germline (reference sequence). V lost 6 bases and J 4 bases, leaving 15 bases between the germline ends. CDR3: CASRYEQGITEAFF. Written as DNA, the CDR3 is TGTGCCAGTAGATACGAGCAGGGTATCACTGAAGCTTTCTTT.

The chain links TRBV11-2 to TRBJ2-5; 8 nucleotides align to TRBD2. The junction had 2 bases not matched to a gene; V was cut back by 1 base and J by 1 base. CDR1 is SGHAT and CDR2 is FQNNGV in the germline V gene. The CDR3 covers 15 residues. The CDR3 here is CASSLVTSGQETQYF. Written as DNA, the CDR3 is TGTGCCAGCAGCTTAGTAACTAGCGGCCAAGAGACCCAGTACTTC.

V usage is TRBV2 and J usage is TRBJ1-6; the D gene is possibly TRBD1 (5 bases). V was trimmed by 4 bases and J by 7 bases, leaving 17 bases between them. This CDR3 has 16 residues. The germline gives CDR1 SNHLY, CDR2 FYNNEI. Written as DNA, the CDR3 is TGTGCCAGCAGTGTAACGGGGGTCCAGGAGAATTCACCCCTCCACTTT. Protein product: CASSVTGVQENSPLHF.

This clonotype was picked up a small number of times. The chain employs TRBV19 and TRBJ2-2, with 8 nucleotides matching TRBD2. The germline CDR1 and CDR2 sequences are LNHDA and SQIVND (reference sequence). The CDR3 runs to 18 residues. V was pared by 0 bases and J by 1 base, with 7 bases of the junction left unmatched. The DNA of the CDR3 is TGTGCCAGTAGTATAGATCAATCCCTAGCGGGGAACACCGGGGAGCTGTTTTTT. Amino acid sequence: CASSIDQSLAGNTGELFF.

This chain uses TRBV5-5 with TRBJ1-3, with no clear D. With 3 bases removed from V and 5 bases from J, the gap between germline ends came to 15 bases. Germline CDR1 reads SGHKS; CDR2 reads YYEKEE (reference sequence). This CDR3 comprises 15 residues. The CDR3 spells CASSSGGGMRNTIYF. CDR3 in DNA: TGTGCCAGCAGCTCCGGCGGCGGGATGCGAAACACCATATATTTT.

There are many counts of this clonotype. This chain connects TRBV6-1 to TRBJ2-2, with D hard to call. The V end lost 10 bases, the J end lost 5 bases, and 14 bases lay between the germline ends. The CDR3 sequence is 13 residues long. CDR1 is MNHNS, CDR2 SASEGT, per germline. The CDR3 sequence is CATRISGTGELFF. The CDR3, as DNA: TGTGCCACCAGGATTTCGGGTACCGGGGAGCTGTTTTTT.

This clonotype was counted between two and nine times. The gene calls are TRBV7-9 and TRBJ2-3, with D possibly TRBD1 on 5 matching bases. Germline V gives CDR1 SEHNR, CDR2 FQNEAQ (reference sequence). This CDR3 region has 14 residues. The V and J ends lost 5 bases and 1 base respectively, with 10 bases between them. In DNA, the CDR3 is TGTGCCAGCAGCCACGCCAGGGGCACAGATACGCAGTATTTT. Its protein is CASSHARGTDTQYF.

This clonotype has just a few counts. This chain links TRBV12-5 with TRBJ2-3; no definite D call. V was shortened by 3 bases and J by 9 bases, with 13 bases between the two germline ends. Looked up from germline, CDR1 is LGHNT and CDR2 is FRNRAP. CDR3 length equals 13 residues. For the CDR3, the DNA is TGTGCTAGTGGTTTCTCCGAGGTGGACACGCAGTATTTT. Its protein is CASGFSEVDTQYF.

The CDR3 is CASSYTGGLSYEQYV. CDR3 coding DNA: TGTGCCAGCAGTTACACAGGGGGCCTCTCCTACGAGCAGTACGTC. The V gene is TRBV6-6, the J gene TRBJ2-7; 9 nucleotides match TRBD1. The CDR3 is 15 amino acids. Germline-derived CDR1 and CDR2 are MNHNY and SVGAGI (reference sequence). V trimming: 2 bases; J trimming: 0 bases; junction bases outside the gene matches: 2.

V is TRBV20-1 and J is TRBJ2-7; 12 nucleotides line up with TRBD1. Looked up from germline, CDR1 is DFQATT and CDR2 is SNEGSKA (reference sequence). The length of the CDR3 is 15 residues. With 1 base clipped from V and 5 bases from J, the junction kept 6 bases outside the gene matches. The CDR3 nucleotides read TGCAGTGCTAGAGGGCAGGGACAGGGGGCCCACGAGCAGTACTTC. Its protein is CSARGQGQGAHEQYF.

V and J are TRBV15 and TRBJ1-5, with TRBD1 matching over 9 bases. Germline lookup yields CDR1 LNHNV and CDR2 YYDKDF (reference sequence). Losses at the gene ends were 4 bases for V and 4 bases for J; bases not matched to a gene: 2. The CDR3 has 14 amino acids. CDR3 residues: CATSKGTGNQPQHF. The CDR3 DNA is TGTGCCACCAGCAAGGGGACAGGGAATCAGCCCCAGCATTTT.

This clonotype has only a few counts. The chain is built from TRBV4-3 and TRBJ1-3, with D uncertain. V was shortened by 0 bases and J by 4 bases, with 7 bases between the two germline ends. This CDR3 contains 14 residues. CDR1 and CDR2 from the germline V gene are LGHNA and YSLEER. The CDR3 DNA reads as TGCGCCAGCAGCCAAGACGGTGCGGGAAACACCATATATTTT. Translating gives CASSQDGAGNTIYF.

This clonotype was seen only a few times. CDR3: CASSGSSSDTQYF. CDR3 nucleotide sequence: TGTGCCAGCAGTGGTAGTTCTTCAGATACGCAGTATTTT. V and J are TRBV6-5 and TRBJ2-3; no definite D call. Per the germline V gene, CDR1 is MNHEY and CDR2 is SVGAGI. CDR3 size: 13 residues. The germline V and J ends were trimmed by 5 bases and 4 bases, with 10 bases remaining between them.

The sample holds a few counts of this clonotype. The chain employs TRBV4-2 and TRBJ2-7; possibly TRBD2 for D (6 bases). There are 16 residues in the CDR3. Trimming removed 1 base from V and 2 bases from J, with 15 bases in between. Germline-derived CDR1 and CDR2 are LGHNA and YNFKEQ. Here the CDR3 reads CASSQVSLAPTYEQYF. The CDR3 DNA reads TGTGCCAGCAGCCAAGTCTCCCTAGCGCCTACCTACGAGCAGTACTTC.

The rearrangement joins TRBV9 to TRBJ2-6; 8 bases are shared with TRBD1. V shed 3 bases and J 0 bases; nucleotides not matched to a gene: 8. CDR3 length: 18 residues. Germline CDR1 and CDR2: SGDLS and YYNGEE. CDR3 DNA sequence: TGTGCCAGCAGCGGCCGGACAGGGATGACCTCTGGGGCCAACGTCCTGACTTTC. Protein sequence: CASSGRTGMTSGANVLTF.

This clonotype has only a few counts. The chain joins TRBV15 to TRBJ1-5; the D is unclear. Germline V CDR1 and CDR2: LNHNV, YYDKDF (reference sequence). This CDR3 has 15 amino acids. The V end lost 6 bases, the J end lost 5 bases, and 17 bases lay between the germline ends. In DNA, the CDR3 is TGTGCCACCAGTGAAAGGGAGAAGGGAGATCAGCCCCAGCATTTT. Translation: CATSEREKGDQPQHF.

This clonotype came up a few times. The chain joins TRBV4-2 to TRBJ1-2, with D unclear. With 6 bases removed from V and 0 bases from J, the gap between germline ends came to 17 bases. CDR3 length: 16 amino acids. CDR1 is LGHNA, CDR2 YNFKEQ, per germline. The CDR3 spells CASSRNPWKANYGYTF. CDR3 sequence (DNA): TGTGCCAGCAGTCGAAACCCTTGGAAGGCTAACTATGGCTACACCTTC.

This clonotype has more than one count but fewer than ten. The chain has TRBV4-3 and TRBJ1-2; D not certain. V gave up 0 bases and J gave up 4 bases, with 15 bases separating them. This CDR3 region has 16 residues. Germline V gene data show CDR1 as LGHNA and CDR2 as YSLEER. CDR3 in DNA: TGCGCCAGCAGCCAAGAAGGCGACAAGGATTTCTATGGCTACACCTTC. Its protein is CASSQEGDKDFYGYTF.

J is TRBJ2-1 and V is TRBV20-1; 9 bases line up with TRBD2. Per germline, CDR1 DFQATT and CDR2 SNEGSKA (reference sequence). V lost 0 bases to trimming and J lost 4 bases; unmatched junction nucleotides: 4. CDR3 length: 15 amino acids. CDR3 amino acids: CSARDPSGVYNEQFF. CDR3 in DNA: TGCAGTGCTAGAGATCCTAGCGGGGTGTACAATGAGCAGTTCTTC.

This clonotype was picked up a small number of times. The V and J genes are TRBV9 and TRBJ1-5; TRBD1 matches 10 bases. Looked up from germline, CDR1 is SGDLS and CDR2 is YYNGEE. The CDR3 extends over 15 amino acids. The V gene end was trimmed by 2 bases and the J gene end by 4 bases; junction bases not matched to a gene: 3. CDR3: CASSVGGQGNQPQHF. The CDR3 DNA sequence: TGTGCCAGCAGCGTGGGGGGACAGGGGAATCAGCCCCAGCATTTT.

This clonotype was picked up many times. This CDR3 is CSVAPPGANVLTF. The DNA for the CDR3 is TGCAGCGTTGCCCCTCCTGGGGCCAACGTCCTGACTTTC. The V and J genes are TRBV29-1 and TRBJ2-6; unclear D gene. The germline V gene has CDR1 SQVTM and CDR2 ANQGSEA. V lost 4 bases to trimming and J lost 2 bases, with 6 bases between them. This CDR3 has 13 amino acids.

This clonotype was seen at least ten times. The chain employs TRBV29-1 and TRBJ2-7; D possibly corresponds to TRBD1 (6 bases). CDR3 length: 13 residues. V was shortened by 2 bases and J by 4 bases, with 12 bases between the two germline ends. The germline V gene encodes CDR1 SQVTM and CDR2 ANQGSEA. The CDR3 DNA follows: TGCAGCGTTGAAATCTCGGGACATTACGAGCAGTACTTC. This sequence encodes CSVEISGHYEQYF.

In its sample, this clonotype was seen a few times. J is TRBJ2-3 and V is TRBV12-3 or TRBV12-4, with D perhaps TRBD1 (6 bases). Trimming stripped 7 bases from V and 4 bases from J, with 21 bases between. The CDR3 consists of 16 residues. Here the CDR3 reads CASTDTTGWHADTQYF. DNA of the CDR3: TGTGCCAGCACCGATACGACAGGATGGCACGCAGATACGCAGTATTTT.

The chain carries TRBV4-1 and TRBJ2-3; 12 bases map to TRBD2. Germline lookup yields CDR1 MGHRA and CDR2 YSYEKL. Trimming removed 0 bases from V and 6 bases from J; junction bases left unmatched: 7. The CDR3 totals 17 residues. The CDR3 here is CASSQEWASGGVDTQYF. The CDR3 region has the DNA TGCGCCAGCAGCCAAGAATGGGCTAGCGGGGGGGTGGATACGCAGTATTTT.

The rearrangement links TRBV12-3 or TRBV12-4 to TRBJ2-7, with D tentatively TRBD1 (5 bases). This CDR3 comprises 14 residues. V was trimmed by 6 bases and J by 1 base, leaving 13 bases between them. CDR3 coding DNA: TGTGCCAGCAGACCACCAGGGATTTCCTACGAGCAGTACTTC. Encoded protein: CASRPPGISYEQYF.